This is a list of T cell receptor beta chains from one sample in a study of Ad26.COV2.S vaccination and SARS-CoV-2 variants. Assay: immunoSEQ multiplex PCR; the TCRdb copy retains only in-frame clones and omits some. The sample consists of a few hundred thousand clones, around 87% of them appearing once. Specimen: peripheral blood, collected in a trial of Ad26.COV2.S vaccine versus placebo. The receptors shown here come from a person aged 18-65 years who received the Ad26.COV2.S COVID-19 vaccine or a placebo. Each CDR3 is given with its conserved first and last residue. The D gene is left open where the match is weak. Size tells how often a clone was seen (once, few, many) or the class of an expanded clone, and some rows leave it out.

J gene | CDR3 length | V gene | clone size | D gene | CDR3 protein | CDR3 DNA
TRBJ2-2 | 12 | TRBV29-1 | - | TRBD2 | CSVGLAAGELFF | TGCAGCGTGGGACTAGCGGCCGGGGAGCTGTTTTTT
TRBJ1-4 | 15 | TRBV7-9 | few | TRBD1 | CASSSLGQLDEKLFF | TGTGCCAGCAGCTCCCTGGGACAGTTGGATGAAAAACTGTTTTTT
TRBJ2-3 | 11 | TRBV11-2 | - | - | CASSLAGGKYF | TGTGCCAGCAGCTTAGCGGGGGGCAAGTATTTT
TRBJ2-1 | 11 | TRBV28 | - | - | CASSAEVGWFF | TGTGCCAGCAGCGCCGAGGTGGGCTGGTTCTTC
TRBJ2-1 | 15 | TRBV28 | - | TRBD1 | CASGRSGTGGNEQFF | TGTGCCAGCGGGAGATCCGGGACAGGGGGCAATGAGCAGTTCTTC
TRBJ2-3 | 12 | TRBV9 | - | - | CASSVEWDTQYF | TGTGCCAGCAGCGTGGAGTGGGATACGCAGTATTTT
TRBJ2-7 | 13 | TRBV28 | - | - | CASTPGGRYEQYF | TGTGCCAGCACCCCCGGGGGTCGCTACGAGCAGTACTTC
TRBJ1-6 | 15 | TRBV5-1 | - | TRBD1 | CASSFEGGANSPLHF | TGCGCCAGCAGCTTCGAAGGGGGCGCGAATTCACCCCTCCACTTT
TRBJ2-3 | 18 | TRBV2 | once | TRBD2 | CASSRTIAGAPSTDTQYF | TGTGCCAGCAGTCGAACTATAGCGGGGGCCCCTAGCACAGATACGCAGTATTTT
TRBJ2-1 | 13 | TRBV27 | - | - | CASSFTGINEQFF | TGTGCCAGCAGTTTCACAGGGATCAATGAGCAGTTCTTC
TRBJ2-1 | 16 | TRBV7-3 | - | - | CASSLRGGGPYNEQFF | TGTGCCAGCAGCTTAAGAGGCGGTGGCCCCTACAATGAGCAGTTCTTC
TRBJ1-1 | 15 | TRBV12-1 | - | - | CASSFGGSVNTEAFF | TGTGCCAGCAGCTTTGGGGGCTCAGTGAACACTGAAGCTTTCTTT
TRBJ2-7 | 11 | TRBV20-1 | few | - | CSAREALEQYF | TGCAGTGCTAGAGAGGCGCTCGAGCAGTACTTC
TRBJ2-5 | 17 | TRBV3-1/TRBV3-2 | - | TRBD2 | CASSYYSSGGARETQYF | TGTGCCAGCAGCTACTATTCTAGCGGGGGGGCCCGAGAGACCCAGTACTTC
TRBJ2-7 | 17 | TRBV28 | - | - | CASSPYIAGAQSYEQYF | TGTGCCAGCAGTCCGTATATCGCAGGGGCCCAATCCTACGAGCAGTACTTC
TRBJ1-1 | 14 | TRBV5-1 | - | - | CASSPTWGDTEAFF | TGCGCCAGCAGCCCCACTTGGGGGGACACTGAAGCTTTCTTT
TRBJ2-7 | 17 | TRBV2 | few | TRBD2 | CASSEGAGGITPYEQYF | TGTGCCAGCAGTGAAGGAGCGGGGGGCATTACCCCCTACGAGCAGTACTTC
TRBJ2-7 | 15 | TRBV7-2 | - | TRBD1 | CASSLVTGVVHEQYF | TGTGCCAGCAGCTTAGTAACAGGGGTCGTACACGAGCAGTACTTC
TRBJ2-7 | 14 | TRBV7-9 | - | TRBD1 | CASKSGQGADEQYF | TGTGCCAGCAAATCGGGACAGGGGGCTGACGAGCAGTACTTC
TRBJ2-2 | 16 | TRBV3-1/TRBV3-2 | - | - | CASSPVTAAWGGELFF | TGTGCCAGCAGCCCCGTGACGGCGGCTTGGGGAGGGGAGCTGTTTTTT
TRBJ1-1 | 14 | TRBV5-1 | - | TRBD1 | CASSLAETGPEAFF | TGCGCCAGCAGCTTGGCCGAGACAGGGCCTGAAGCTTTCTTT
TRBJ1-1 | 12 | TRBV5-1 | few | - | CASSLGSTEAFF | TGCGCCAGCAGCTTGGGCAGCACTGAAGCTTTCTTT
TRBJ2-6 | 14 | TRBV6-5 | - | TRBD1 | CASDRGSGANVLTF | TGTGCCAGTGACAGGGGCTCTGGGGCCAACGTCCTGACTTTC
TRBJ2-3 | 16 | TRBV18 | - | TRBD1 | CASSPIGQGSADTQYF | TGTGCCAGCTCACCTATTGGACAGGGAAGCGCAGATACGCAGTATTTT
TRBJ2-3 | 15 | TRBV27 | - | - | CASSPGRIGTDTQYF | TGTGCCAGCAGTCCCGGACGAATTGGGACAGATACGCAGTATTTT
TRBJ2-1 | 11 | TRBV6-5 | - | - | CASAGTGEQFF | TGTGCCAGCGCCGGAACGGGTGAGCAGTTCTTC
TRBJ2-7 | 12 | TRBV9 | - | - | CASSTTDYEQYF | TGTGCCAGCAGCACCACAGATTACGAGCAGTACTTC
TRBJ2-2 | 17 | TRBV6-1 | - | - | CASSEAGKSGLVGELFF | TGTGCCAGCAGTGAAGCGGGAAAAAGCGGACTGGTCGGGGAGCTGTTTTTT
TRBJ1-4 | 18 | TRBV11-2 | - | TRBD1 | CASSLRRQGDATNEKLFF | TGTGCCAGCAGCTTAAGAAGACAGGGAGATGCAACTAATGAAAAACTGTTTTTT
TRBJ2-1 | 15 | TRBV7-9 | - | - | CASNGAPSGDNEQFF | TGTGCCAGCAACGGAGCCCCGAGCGGCGACAATGAGCAGTTCTTC
TRBJ1-5 | 17 | TRBV7-9 | - | TRBD1 | CASSLDSTGRGNQPQHF | TGTGCCAGCAGCTTAGATTCGACAGGGAGAGGCAATCAGCCCCAGCATTTT
TRBJ2-4 | 14 | TRBV6-5 | - | - | CASSLTRQKNIQYF | TGTGCCAGCAGTTTAACCCGCCAAAAAAACATTCAGTACTTC
TRBJ2-1 | 15 | TRBV2 | once | - | CASSEGGYGVNEQFF | TGTGCCAGCAGTGAAGGGGGCTACGGGGTCAATGAGCAGTTCTTC
TRBJ2-7 | 13 | TRBV11-2 | - | TRBD1 | CASRLQGSHEQYF | TGTGCCAGCAGACTACAGGGGTCCCACGAGCAGTACTTC
TRBJ2-1 | 17 | TRBV24-1 | - | TRBD1 | CATSDPSPGQGIYEQFF | TGTGCCACCAGTGACCCATCTCCGGGACAGGGAATTTATGAGCAGTTCTTC
TRBJ2-4 | 16 | TRBV19 | once | TRBD2 | CASSSPGGLAKNIQYF | TGTGCCAGTAGCTCCCCGGGGGGACTAGCCAAAAACATTCAGTACTTC
TRBJ2-5 | 16 | TRBV25-1 | once | - | CASSFKSEGWQETQYF | TGTGCCAGCAGTTTTAAGTCCGAGGGTTGGCAAGAGACCCAGTACTTC
TRBJ2-5 | 14 | TRBV3-1/TRBV3-2 | once | TRBD1 | CASSRDRGSETQYF | TGTGCCAGCAGCCGCGACAGGGGATCGGAGACCCAGTACTTC
TRBJ1-4 | 16 | TRBV28 | - | TRBD1 | CASSPSSGTGGEKLFF | TGTGCCAGCAGTCCAAGTTCCGGGACAGGGGGCGAAAAACTGTTTTTT
TRBJ2-7 | 16 | TRBV27 | - | TRBD2 | CASSFLAGEGSYEQYF | TGTGCCAGCAGTTTCCTAGCGGGGGAGGGCTCCTACGAGCAGTACTTC
TRBJ1-4 | 15 | TRBV2 | - | - | CASKRESKTNEKLFF | TGTGCCAGCAAACGTGAATCAAAAACTAATGAAAAACTGTTTTTT
TRBJ1-6 | 15 | TRBV9 | - | - | CASMPGTSYNSPLHF | TGTGCCAGCATGCCAGGGACCTCCTATAATTCACCCCTCCACTTT
TRBJ1-6 | 15 | TRBV11-2 | few | - | CASSLEGGGNSPLHF | TGTGCCAGCAGCTTAGAGGGGGGTGGTAATTCACCCCTCCACTTT